These 25 T cell receptor beta chains share one sample of origin, sequenced in a study of blood T cell repertoires in COVID-19. TCRdb's table, derived via immunoSEQ multiplex PCR, lists solely in-frame clones and lacks some. The sample records approximately 180,000 clones, 89% being singletons. Material for sequencing was PBMCs or T cells enriched from blood (not recorded which). Receptor source: a woman aged 40 to 49 with acute COVID-19.

The rearrangement uses TRBV5-1 and TRBJ1-6; 8 bases are shared with TRBD1. Losses at the gene ends were 0 bases for V and 11 bases for J; bases not matched to a gene: 7. The CDR3 contains 15 residues. The V gene's germline CDR1 is SGHRS and CDR2 YFSETQ. The CDR3 DNA is TGCGCCAGCAGCTTGGAAACGGGACAGGCGCCACCCCTCCACTTT. This sequence encodes CASSLETGQAPPLHF.

The chain links TRBV7-9 to TRBJ1-2; 9 nucleotides align to TRBD1. J gave up 7 bases and V 1 base, and 4 bases lay outside the gene matches. Germline loops: CDR1 SEHNR, CDR2 FQNEAQ (reference sequence). This CDR3 contains 14 residues. This CDR3 reads CASSLDRGLGGYTF. The CDR3 DNA reads TGTGCCAGCAGCTTAGACAGGGGGCTTGGTGGCTACACCTTC.

V gene TRBV7-6 combines with J gene TRBJ2-1; D remains unclear. Trimming removed 4 bases at V and 0 bases at J, with 13 bases between. Germline V gene sequence: CDR1 SGHVS, CDR2 FNYEAQ. CDR3 length: 16 amino acids. In nucleotides, the CDR3 is TGTGCCAGCAGCTCCTGGGCTATGAGCTCCTACAATGAGCAGTTCTTC. Its translation: CASSSWAMSSYNEQFF. Looking up the rest from reference TRBV7-6 and TRBJ2-1 gives the full variable domain: GAGVSQSPRYKVTKRGQDVALRCDPISGHVSLYWYRQALGQGPEFLTYFNYEAQQDKSGLPNDRFSAERPEGSISTLTIQRTEQRDSAMYRCASSSWAMSSYNEQFFGPGTRLTVL.

The chain uses TRBV3-1 (or the pseudogene TRBV3-2) and TRBJ1-2, with D possibly TRBD1 on 5 matching bases. The ends were cut back, 1 base at V and 7 bases at J, with 13 bases in the middle. Germline V lookup: CDR1 LGHDT, CDR2 YNNKEL (reference sequence). The CDR3 runs 14 residues. The CDR3: CASSQGGREGGYTF. The CDR3 nucleotides read TGTGCCAGCAGCCAAGGCGGCAGGGAAGGTGGCTACACCTTC.

The chain has TRBV7-2 and TRBJ1-2; 9 bases are shared with TRBD1. Germline CDR1 SGHTA, CDR2 FQGNSA. This CDR3 has 13 amino acids. V dropped 3 bases and J dropped 8; count of bases not matched to a gene: 4. The CDR3: CASSFRDREGYTF. As DNA, the CDR3 is TGTGCCAGCAGCTTCCGGGACAGGGAAGGCTACACCTTC.

The rearrangement links TRBV19 to TRBJ1-3; no definite D call. CDR1 is LNHDA and CDR2 is SQIVND in the germline V gene (reference sequence). V shed 2 bases and J shed 4 bases, with 12 bases lying between them. This CDR3 comprises 15 residues. CDR3 bases: TGTGCCAGTAGTATAAGTTCGGGAATCGGAAACACCATATATTTT. Its translation: CASSISSGIGNTIYF.

This clone was seen a few times. The V and J genes are TRBV2 and TRBJ2-4; 9 bases line up with TRBD1. Germline CDR1 is SNHLY and CDR2 is FYNNEI. V gave up 3 bases and J gave up 1 base; unmatched junction bases: 7. The CDR3 covers 17 residues. CDR3 in DNA: TGTGCCAGCAGTGATAGCGGACAGGGGACGGCCAAAAACATTCAGTACTTC. Amino acids: CASSDSGQGTAKNIQYF.

The V gene is TRBV6-2 or TRBV6-3, the J gene TRBJ2-1, with D possibly being TRBD2 (5 bases). There are 16 residues in the CDR3. Germline V lookup: CDR1 MNHEY, CDR2 SVGEGT. The V end lost 0 bases, the J end lost 9 bases, and 18 bases lay between the germline ends. The CDR3 protein is CASSYSSLASYPEQFF. The CDR3 nucleotides are TGTGCCAGCAGTTACTCCTCACTGGCTAGCTATCCTGAGCAGTTCTTC.

This chain links TRBV5-1 with TRBJ2-3; weak D call: TRBD1 (6 bases). CDR3 size: 14 residues. The germline V gene encodes CDR1 SGHRS and CDR2 YFSETQ. The V gene lost 0 bases and the J gene lost 10 bases, with 15 bases spanning the gap. The DNA of the CDR3 is TGCGCCAGCAGCTTGGGGACAGAAGGTCATGCGCAGTATTTT. The encoded protein is CASSLGTEGHAQYF.

Comments on this clone: The same CDR3 can be traced to other DNA sequences in this sample. This chain connects TRBV9 to TRBJ2-3, with a weak D call TRBD1 (6 bases). This CDR3 has 14 residues. Trimming left V 4 bases short and J 1 base short, with 10 bases between. CDR1 is SGDLS and CDR2 is YYNGEE in the germline V gene. This CDR3 reads CASSPRQGTDTQYF. The DNA for the CDR3 is TGTGCCAGCAGCCCTCGACAGGGCACAGATACGCAGTATTTT.

The chain carries TRBV7-6 and TRBJ2-3, with 12 positions matching TRBD2. The CDR3 spans 16 residues. V dropped 5 bases and J dropped 1; count of bases not matched to a gene: 4. Germline values: CDR1 SGHVS, CDR2 FNYEAQ. The CDR3 nucleotides are TGTGCCAGCAGCAGCAGACTAGCGGGGGGCACAGATACGCAGTATTTT. Protein: CASSSRLAGGTDTQYF.

The chain carries TRBV4-1 and TRBJ1-1; 8 bases fit TRBD1. V lost 3 bases to trimming and J lost 8 bases; unmatched junction nucleotides: 8. Germline V gene sequence: CDR1 MGHRA, CDR2 YSYEKL. The CDR3 covers 14 residues. The CDR3 is CASSQVQGEGEAFF. In nucleotides, the CDR3 is TGCGCCAGCAGCCAGGTACAGGGGGAGGGAGAAGCTTTCTTT.

This chain links TRBV5-6 with TRBJ2-7; 7 positions agree with TRBD1. The length of the CDR3 is 14 residues. CDR1 is SGHDT and CDR2 is YYEEEE in the germline V gene. V was pared by 3 bases and J by 0 bases, with 3 bases of the junction left unmatched. The CDR3 loop is CASSSRGYSYEQYF. In DNA, the CDR3 is TGTGCCAGCAGCTCCAGGGGGTACTCCTACGAGCAGTACTTC.

The V and J genes are TRBV5-1 and TRBJ2-3, with 13 bases matching TRBD2. The V and J ends lost 0 bases and 2 bases, in that order; junction bases with no gene match: 9. The CDR3 contains 19 residues. Germline V lookup: CDR1 SGHRS, CDR2 YFSETQ. For the CDR3, the DNA is TGCGCCAGCAGCTTGGGTACTAGCGGGAGGGCCGTGATCACAGATACGCAGTATTTT. It yields the protein CASSLGTSGRAVITDTQYF. The full variable domain, its missing parts supplied by reference TRBV5-1 and TRBJ2-3, is KAGVTQTPRYLIKTRGQQVTLSCSPISGHRSVSWYQQTPGQGLQFLFEYFSETQRNKGNFPGRFSGRQFSNSRSEMNVSTLELGDSALYLCASSLGTSGRAVITDTQYFGPGTRLTVL.

The chain couples TRBV18 to TRBJ2-3, with 7 bases fitting TRBD2. The germline gives CDR1 KGHSH, CDR2 LQKENI. After removal of 6 bases from V and 4 bases from J, the junction contained 1 base not matched to a gene. This CDR3 has 12 residues. The CDR3 sequence: CASSSGADTQYF. The CDR3 nucleotides are TGTGCCAGCTCCAGCGGGGCAGATACGCAGTATTTT.

V gene TRBV9 combines with J gene TRBJ2-7; 9 bases agree with TRBD1. J gave up 5 bases and V 4 bases, and 10 bases lay outside the gene matches. The CDR3 contains 15 residues. Germline V gene data show CDR1 as SGDLS and CDR2 as YYNGEE. CDR3 loop: CASSTTGTGNDEQYF. As DNA, the CDR3 is TGTGCCAGCAGCACCACCGGGACAGGGAACGACGAGCAGTACTTC.

V usage is TRBV28 and J usage is TRBJ2-5; D possibly corresponds to TRBD1 (6 bases). V was shortened by 5 bases and J by 1 base, with 17 bases between the two germline ends. Germline CDR1 reads MDHEN; CDR2 reads SYDVKM. The length of the CDR3 is 16 residues. CDR3 in DNA: TGTGCCAGCAGTCCCGAGAGGACAGCCGCCCAAGAGACCCAGTACTTC. This translates into CASSPERTAAQETQYF.

The chain combines TRBV28 with TRBJ2-2; no definite D call. Germline V gives CDR1 MDHEN, CDR2 SYDVKM. CDR3 length: 14 amino acids. Trimming pared 3 bases from V and 0 bases from J, leaving 5 bases between. Written as DNA, the CDR3 is TGTGCCAGCAGTTTGTTAGCGAACACCGGGGAGCTGTTTTTT. Amino acid sequence: CASSLLANTGELFF.

This sequence joins TRBV6-2 or TRBV6-3 and TRBJ2-1; perhaps TRBD1 as D (5 bases). The CDR3 runs to 13 residues. The germline V gene has CDR1 MNHEY and CDR2 SVGEGT. V was cut by 5 bases and J by 3 bases, with 8 bases left in between. CDR3 residues: CASSTDSYNEQFF. CDR3 nucleotide sequence: TGTGCCAGCAGTACAGACAGCTACAATGAGCAGTTCTTC.

The chain uses TRBV4-1 and TRBJ2-7, with 15 bases that match TRBD2. Trimming took 1 base from V and 1 from J; bases not matched to a gene: 5. The CDR3 has 18 amino acids. Germline CDR1 MGHRA, CDR2 YSYEKL. The CDR3 sequence is CASSQVGLAGGLSYEQYF. CDR3 in DNA: TGCGCCAGCAGCCAAGTTGGACTAGCGGGAGGGCTTTCCTACGAGCAGTACTTC.

The rearrangement links TRBV7-9 to TRBJ2-3, with TRBD2 matching over 9 bases. V was pared by 4 bases and J by 3 bases, with 11 bases of the junction left unmatched. Germline V lookup: CDR1 SEHNR, CDR2 FQNEAQ (reference sequence). This CDR3 contains 17 residues. The CDR3: CASSSLGSSGTTDTQYF. The CDR3 coding sequence is TGTGCCAGCAGCTCCCTTGGTTCTAGCGGGACTACAGATACGCAGTATTTT.

The chain uses TRBV5-4 and TRBJ2-7; D is possibly TRBD1 (6 bases). Between the trimmed V and J ends, which lost 5 bases and 7 bases, there was a span of 16 bases. There are 13 residues in the CDR3. Germline assignment: CDR1 SGHNT and CDR2 YYREEE (reference sequence). CDR3 coding DNA: TGTGCCAGCAGTCGACAGGCAGGATATGAGCAGTACTTC. Its protein is CASSRQAGYEQYF.

J is TRBJ1-5 and V is TRBV3-1 (or the pseudogene TRBV3-2); tentative D call: TRBD1 (5 bases). Germline V gene data show CDR1 as LGHDT and CDR2 as YNNKEL (reference sequence). The CDR3 totals 15 residues. V was shortened by 0 bases and J by 6 bases, with 12 bases between the two germline ends. CDR3 in amino acids: CASSQDSGGTQPQHF. The DNA of the CDR3 is TGTGCCAGCAGCCAAGATTCGGGGGGTACTCAGCCCCAGCATTTT.

J is TRBJ2-7 and V is TRBV7-8; 9 nucleotides match TRBD2. The CDR3 totals 16 residues. Germline CDR1 reads SGHVS; CDR2 reads FQNEAQ. V lost 1 base, J lost 0 bases, and 4 bases stayed unmatched. CDR3: CASSLVSGGSSYEQYF. DNA of the CDR3: TGTGCCAGCAGCTTAGTGAGCGGGGGGAGCTCCTACGAGCAGTACTTC.

The rearrangement joins TRBV24-1 to TRBJ1-2, with 9 bases that match TRBD1. V gave up 4 bases and J gave up 7 bases; unmatched junction bases: 3. In germline, CDR1 is KGHDR, CDR2 SFDVKD. The CDR3 is made up of 13 amino acids. The CDR3 loop reads CATSERTGVGYTF. CDR3 sequence (DNA): TGTGCCACCAGTGAGCGGACAGGGGTTGGCTACACCTTC.